One sample yielded the 30 T cell receptor beta chains listed below, sequenced in a study of cytomegalovirus exposure and HLA in healthy donors. Amplification used 60 Vbeta primers and 13 Jbeta primers. Profiled with immunoSEQ multiplex PCR; TCRdb holds only in-frame clones, not every one. The data show 150,000 or so clones, 73% seen once. The sample taken for sequencing was PBMCs. These receptor sequences come from a woman between 18 and 29 years old in good health and CMV-seronegative.

The chain links TRBV6-6 to TRBJ1-5; 10 bases map to TRBD1. V trimming: 0 bases; J trimming: 7 bases; junction bases outside the gene matches: 6. The CDR3 extends over 16 amino acids. Per germline, CDR1 MNHNY and CDR2 SVGAGI (reference sequence). The CDR3 region is CASSYSLGQGRQPQHF. Written as DNA, the CDR3 is TGTGCCAGCAGTTACTCCCTGGGACAGGGGAGGCAGCCCCAGCATTTT.

The chain employs TRBV7-8 and TRBJ1-5; 8 bases fit TRBD1. The CDR3 has 16 residues. V shed 1 base and J 4 bases; nucleotides not matched to a gene: 6. Germline V gene data show CDR1 as SGHVS and CDR2 as FQNEAQ. The CDR3 here is CASSLGRRQGNQPQHF. The CDR3, as DNA: TGTGCCAGCAGCTTAGGGAGGCGACAGGGGAATCAGCCCCAGCATTTT.

The V gene is TRBV9, the J gene TRBJ2-3; D might be TRBD1 (6 bases). CDR1 and CDR2 (germline): SGDLS, YYNGEE. The CDR3 runs 16 residues. The V gene lost 3 bases and the J gene lost 3 bases, with 17 bases spanning the gap. CDR3 DNA sequence: TGTGCCAGCAGCGCACGGGAAACAGGGTGGACAGATACGCAGTATTTT. Residues: CASSARETGWTDTQYF. The full variable domain, with the rest looked up from reference TRBV9 and TRBJ2-3, is DSGVTQTPKHLITATGQRVTLRCSPRSGDLSVYWYQQSLDQGLQFLIQYYNGEERAKGNILERFSAQQFPDLHSELNLSSLELGDSALYFCASSARETGWTDTQYFGPGTRLTVL.

The CDR3 sequence: CASRAGGADTQYF. The DNA of the CDR3 is TGTGCCAGCAGGGCAGGCGGGGCAGATACGCAGTATTTT. V gene TRBV7-2 combines with J gene TRBJ2-3; D perhaps matches TRBD2 (6 bases). The V and J ends lost 6 bases and 4 bases respectively, with 11 bases between them. This CDR3 spans 13 amino acids. Germline CDR1 is SGHTA and CDR2 is FQGNSA.

This chain connects TRBV6-6 to TRBJ1-6; TRBD1 is a possible D gene (5 bases). V was pared by 10 bases and J by 0 bases, with 16 bases between. This CDR3 comprises 16 residues. The germline CDR1 and CDR2 sequences are MNHNY and SVGAGI (reference sequence). This CDR3 is CATGTQGSSYNSPLHF. The CDR3, as DNA: TGTGCCACTGGGACTCAAGGGAGCTCCTATAATTCACCCCTCCACTTT.

The genes are TRBV5-1 and TRBJ1-1; D gene uncertain. V was pared by 1 base and J by 7 bases, with 11 bases between. This CDR3 is 13 amino acids long. The V gene's germline CDR1 is SGHRS and CDR2 YFSETQ. The CDR3 sequence: CASSLTELGEAFF. The CDR3 region has the DNA TGCGCCAGCAGCTTGACAGAGTTAGGTGAAGCTTTCTTT.

In this sample, this clone turned up a few times. The V gene is TRBV4-1, the J gene TRBJ2-5, with 9 bases that match TRBD1. The V and J ends lost 4 bases and 5 bases, in that order; junction bases with no gene match: 14. Looked up from germline, CDR1 is MGHRA and CDR2 is YSYEKL. The CDR3 runs to 17 residues. The CDR3 nucleotides are TGCGCCAGCAGCCGCACGCCACAGGGGGCGCAGCGTGAGACCCAGTACTTC. It yields the protein CASSRTPQGAQRETQYF.

The chain combines TRBV7-9 with TRBJ2-5, with D possibly matching TRBD1 (6 bases). This CDR3 is built from 13 residues. CDR1 and CDR2 (germline): SEHNR, FQNEAQ (reference sequence). The V end was cut by 4 bases, the J end by 7 bases, with 13 bases between. In DNA, the CDR3 is TGTGCCAGCAGCTCATACAGGGTGGGGACCCAGTACTTC. This translates into CASSSYRVGTQYF. Full variable domain (rest looked up from reference TRBV7-9 and TRBJ2-5): DTGVSQNPRHKITKRGQNVTFRCDPISEHNRLYWYRQTLGQGPEFLTYFQNEAQLEKSRLLSDRFSAERPKGSFSTLEIQRTEQGDSAMYLCASSSYRVGTQYFGPGTRLLVL.

Remarks on this clone: Within the sample, other DNA sequences also encode this same CDR3. The chain combines TRBV5-1 with TRBJ2-1; the D gene is possibly TRBD2 (5 bases). The V and J ends lost 0 bases and 10 bases respectively, with 5 bases between them. Per germline, CDR1 SGHRS and CDR2 YFSETQ. CDR3 length: 11 amino acids. In DNA, the CDR3 is TGCGCCAGCAGCTTGGCGGGGGAGCAGTTCTTC. It encodes CASSLAGEQFF.

This chain uses TRBV5-6 with TRBJ2-1; D possibly corresponds to TRBD2 (6 bases). The germline V gene has CDR1 SGHDT and CDR2 YYEEEE. The CDR3 runs 16 residues. Trimming pared 6 bases from V and 1 base from J, leaving 17 bases between. The CDR3 sequence: CASTLLGTHSYNEQFF. CDR3 nucleotides: TGTGCCAGCACCCTCTTAGGGACTCATTCCTACAATGAGCAGTTCTTC.

The chain links TRBV7-9 to TRBJ2-2; D possibly corresponds to TRBD1 (6 bases). CDR3 size: 19 residues. Trimming stripped 1 base from V and 1 base from J, with 19 bases between. Germline V gene lookup returns CDR1 SEHNR and CDR2 FQNEAQ (reference sequence). CDR3 in DNA: TGTGCCAGCAGCTTAGTAGGGGGTGAGTGGACTGAGAACACCGGGGAGCTGTTTTTT. Amino acid sequence: CASSLVGGEWTENTGELFF.

The chain recombines TRBV7-9 with TRBJ2-1, with a possible D match to TRBD2 (6 bases). Per the germline V gene, CDR1 is SEHNR and CDR2 is FQNEAQ (reference sequence). The CDR3 consists of 16 residues. V lost 3 bases and J 5 bases, leaving 17 bases between the germline ends. CDR3 nucleotides: TGTGCCAGCAGCTTGGGAATAGGGGAGGTTCACAATGAGCAGTTCTTC. It yields the protein CASSLGIGEVHNEQFF.

This clone has more than one count but fewer than ten. The rearrangement uses TRBV28 and TRBJ1-2, with 11 bases aligning to TRBD1. In germline, CDR1 is MDHEN, CDR2 SYDVKM. This CDR3 is 14 amino acids long. The V segment lost 7 bases and the J segment 4 bases; nucleotides outside the gene matches: 5. CDR3 DNA sequence: TGTGCCAGCATCTCCGGGACAGGGGGCTATGGCTACACCTTC. It is translated as CASISGTGGYGYTF.

This clone was picked up one time. CDR3 DNA: TGCGCCAGCAGCTTGGGGACAGGGGGGGGCAATGAGCAGTTCTTC. It is translated as CASSLGTGGGNEQFF. This chain connects TRBV5-1 to TRBJ2-1, with TRBD1 matching over 10 bases. The J segment lost 6 bases and the V segment lost 0 bases, leaving 3 bases of the junction unmatched. The germline V gene has CDR1 SGHRS and CDR2 YFSETQ. This CDR3 has 15 amino acids.

The chain recombines TRBV5-1 with TRBJ2-1; 8 positions agree with TRBD2. This CDR3 region has 16 residues. Trimming took 0 bases from V and 7 from J; bases not matched to a gene: 9. Germline V gives CDR1 SGHRS, CDR2 YFSETQ. The DNA of the CDR3 is TGCGCCAGCAGCTTGGCCTCGACGGGAGGGCCGAATGAGCAGTTCTTC. This gives the protein CASSLASTGGPNEQFF.

The V call is TRBV5-1, the J call TRBJ2-1; 7 bases agree with TRBD1. The ends lost 4 bases at V and 8 bases at J; junction bases unmatched: 9. Germline V gives CDR1 SGHRS, CDR2 YFSETQ. This CDR3 is 14 amino acids long. CDR3 sequence (DNA): TGCGCCAGCAGCAGGGCAGGGGGAAACCATGAGCAGTTCTTC. Protein product: CASSRAGGNHEQFF. Looking up the rest from reference TRBV5-1 and TRBJ2-1 gives the full variable domain: KAGVTQTPRYLIKTRGQQVTLSCSPISGHRSVSWYQQTPGQGLQFLFEYFSETQRNKGNFPGRFSGRQFSNSRSEMNVSTLELGDSALYLCASSRAGGNHEQFFGPGTRLTVL.

In DNA, the CDR3 is TGTGCCAGCTCTCCCGGGACATTTGGGGAGACCCAGTACTTC. This encodes CASSPGTFGETQYF. The chain links TRBV6-5 to TRBJ2-5; the D gene is possibly TRBD1 (6 bases). CDR1 and CDR2 (germline): MNHEY, SVGAGI. This CDR3 contains 14 residues. V gave up 8 bases and J gave up 5 bases, with 18 bases separating them.

This chain joins TRBV2 and TRBJ1-1; 7 nucleotides match TRBD1. Looked up from germline, CDR1 is SNHLY and CDR2 is FYNNEI. The CDR3 spans 14 residues. With V trimmed by 6 bases and J by 1 base, 5 bases remained unmatched. CDR3 in DNA: TGTGCCAGCAGGGTCGACAGGGCGAACACTGAAGCTTTCTTT. Residues: CASRVDRANTEAFF.

V gene TRBV30 combines with J gene TRBJ2-3, with D possibly TRBD1 on 6 matching bases. Trimming cost V 7 bases and J 2 bases, with 13 bases left between them. The CDR3 extends over 13 amino acids. From germline, CDR1 is GTSNPN and CDR2 SVGIG (reference sequence). The CDR3 spells CASTGTHTDTQYF. DNA of the CDR3: TGTGCCTCCACCGGGACACACACAGATACGCAGTATTTT.

The genes are TRBV6-4 and TRBJ2-3, with D uncertain. V was clipped by 4 bases and J by 1 base, with 12 bases between them. The CDR3 is 15 amino acids. Germline V lookup: CDR1 MRHNA, CDR2 SNTAGT. The CDR3 region is CASSARSAGTDTQYF. The CDR3 DNA is TGTGCCAGCAGTGCTCGGTCGGCGGGCACAGATACGCAGTATTTT.

In its sample, this clone was seen a few times. The rearrangement links TRBV11-2 to TRBJ1-1, with a possible D match to TRBD1 (5 bases). The V end was cut by 11 bases, the J end by 5 bases, with 24 bases between. The CDR3 sequence is 15 residues long. CDR1 SGHAT and CDR2 FQNNGV come from the germline V gene. The CDR3 here is CAGQPLRQGGTEAFF. The CDR3 nucleotides read TGTGCCGGACAACCACTTCGGCAGGGAGGGACTGAAGCTTTCTTT. Supplemented by reference TRBV11-2 and TRBJ1-1, the full variable domain reads EAGVAQSPRYKIIEKRQSVAFWCNPISGHATLYWYQQILGQGPKLLIQFQNNGVVDDSQLPKDRFSAERLKGVDSTLKIQPAKLEDSAVYLCAGQPLRQGGTEAFFGQGTRLTVV.

The chain recombines TRBV5-1 with TRBJ2-7; a weak D match, TRBD2 (6 bases). Germline values: CDR1 SGHRS, CDR2 YFSETQ. The germline V and J ends were trimmed by 4 bases and 3 bases, with 17 bases remaining between them. This CDR3 has 15 amino acids. The CDR3 region is CASSPTGVSSYEQYF. CDR3 in DNA: TGCGCCAGCAGCCCCACGGGAGTCAGCAGCTACGAGCAGTACTTC. Drawing the rest from reference TRBV5-1 and TRBJ2-7, the complete variable domain is KAGVTQTPRYLIKTRGQQVTLSCSPISGHRSVSWYQQTPGQGLQFLFEYFSETQRNKGNFPGRFSGRQFSNSRSEMNVSTLELGDSALYLCASSPTGVSSYEQYFGPGTRLTVT.

The chain is built from TRBV28 and TRBJ2-5, with 7 bases matching TRBD1. This CDR3 is built from 12 residues. The germline CDR1 and CDR2 sequences are MDHEN and SYDVKM. The junction had 2 bases not matched to a gene; V was cut back by 4 bases and J by 6 bases. The CDR3 loop is CASSYRGKTQYF. The CDR3 DNA reads as TGTGCCAGCAGTTACAGGGGAAAGACCCAGTACTTC. The whole variable domain, remainder taken from reference TRBV28 and TRBJ2-5, is DVKVTQSSRYLVKRTGEKVFLECVQDMDHENMFWYRQDPGLGLRLIYFSYDVKMKEKGDIPEGYSVSREKKERFSLILESASTNQTSMYLCASSYRGKTQYFGPGTRLLVL.

The chain couples TRBV6-5 to TRBJ1-4; D is perhaps TRBD1 (6 bases). This CDR3 is built from 13 residues. Trimming took 11 bases from V and 4 from J, leaving 14 bases between them. In germline, CDR1 is MNHEY, CDR2 SVGAGI. In DNA form, the CDR3 reads TGTGCCGTTGGGGACACGGGTAATGAAAAACTGTTTTTT. Translation: CAVGDTGNEKLFF.

V is TRBV28 and J is TRBJ2-6; D is ambiguous. Looked up from germline, CDR1 is MDHEN and CDR2 is SYDVKM. Trimming left V 3 bases short and J 0 bases short, with 6 bases between. CDR3 length: 15 amino acids. CDR3 residues: CASSFQFSGANVLTF. CDR3 coding DNA: TGTGCCAGCAGTTTTCAGTTCTCTGGGGCCAACGTCCTGACTTTC.

This clone was detected only once. The chain joins TRBV4-3 to TRBJ2-1; 13 positions agree with TRBD2. CDR1 is LGHNA, CDR2 YSLEER, per germline. V lost 1 base, J lost 7 bases, and 4 bases stayed unmatched. CDR3 length: 16 amino acids. The CDR3 DNA reads TGCGCCAGCAGCCAAGCACTAGCGGGAGGGCTGAATGAGCAGTTCTTC. It translates to CASSQALAGGLNEQFF.

A remark on this clone: One end of the junction fails to match germline, which may point to a read error. The chain is built from TRBV27 and TRBJ2-2, with 8 bases identical to TRBD1. The germline CDR1 and CDR2 sequences are MNHEY and SMNVEV (reference sequence). This CDR3 has 15 residues. The CDR3 here is CASSSQGADTGGLFF. The CDR3 bases are TGTGCCAGCAGTTCCCAGGGGGCCGACACCGGGGGGCTGTTTTTT.

The rearrangement joins TRBV4-3 to TRBJ1-4, with unresolved D. V was pared by 4 bases and J by 5 bases, with 17 bases between. CDR3 length: 16 residues. The germline CDR1 and CDR2 sequences are LGHNA and YSLEER. Here the CDR3 DNA reads TGCGCCAGCAGCCTTTCAGGAGGCATCCAAAATGAAAAACTGTTTTTT. It codes for CASSLSGGIQNEKLFF.

J is TRBJ1-6 and V is TRBV27, with TRBD1 matching 11 bases. The CDR3 has 15 amino acids. The V segment lost 5 bases and the J segment 7 bases; nucleotides outside the gene matches: 4. The V gene's germline CDR1 is MNHEY and CDR2 SMNVEV (reference sequence). The CDR3 DNA reads as TGTGCCAGCAGTCCGGACAGGGGGCTGAATTCACCCCTCCACTTT. Amino acids: CASSPDRGLNSPLHF.

This chain links TRBV5-1 with TRBJ2-7, with TRBD1 matching over 7 bases. V gave up 3 bases and J gave up 0 bases; unmatched junction bases: 3. Germline assignment: CDR1 SGHRS and CDR2 YFSETQ. The CDR3 consists of 14 residues. The CDR3 nucleotides are TGCGCCAGCAGCTCGACAGGGAGCTCCTACGAGCAGTACGTC. Protein sequence: CASSSTGSSYEQYV.